This T cell receptor beta chain is from a study of response to subunit inactivated influenza vaccine. TCRdb reprocessed the RT-PCR reads with MiXCR, giving one entry per CDR3 protein. The sample holds 500,000 to 550,000 distinct CDR3 sequences, approximately 7.7% seen once. This clonotype has only a few counts. Germline V gene lookup returns CDR1 LGHDT and CDR2 YNNKEL (reference sequence). The CDR3 spans 15 residues. The V end lost 0 bases, the J end lost 2 bases, and 10 bases lay between the germline ends. The V and J genes are TRBV3-1 and TRBJ2-5; D might be TRBD2 (5 bases). The receptor comes from a man between 50 and 69 years old who received an inactivated influenza vaccine. Sequenced material: PBMCs from blood, taken less than 30 months after vaccination. For the CDR3, the DNA is TGTGCCAGCAGCCAAGATGAGGGAAGACAAGAGACCCAGTACTTC. The encoded protein is CASSQDEGRQETQYF.